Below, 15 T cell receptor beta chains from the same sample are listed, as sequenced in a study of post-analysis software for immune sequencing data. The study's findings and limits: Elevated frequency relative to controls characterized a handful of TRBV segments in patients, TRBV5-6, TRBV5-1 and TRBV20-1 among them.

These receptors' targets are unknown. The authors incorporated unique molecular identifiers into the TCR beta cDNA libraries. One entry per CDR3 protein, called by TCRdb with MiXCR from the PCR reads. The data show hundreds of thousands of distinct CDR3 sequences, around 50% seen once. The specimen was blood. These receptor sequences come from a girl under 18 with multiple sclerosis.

Here the CDR3 reads CSAPGVTDTQYF. DNA for the CDR3: TGCAGTGCTCCCGGAGTGACAGATACGCAGTATTTT. The chain recombines TRBV20-1 with TRBJ2-3; D is uncertain. Trimming cost V 5 bases and J 3 bases, with 9 bases left between them. This CDR3 is 12 amino acids long. The germline V gene encodes CDR1 DFQATT and CDR2 SNEGSKA (reference sequence).

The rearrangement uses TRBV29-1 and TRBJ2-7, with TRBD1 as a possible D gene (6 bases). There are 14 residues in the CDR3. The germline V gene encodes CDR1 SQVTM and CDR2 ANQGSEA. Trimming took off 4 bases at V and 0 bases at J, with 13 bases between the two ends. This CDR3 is CSVARDKLSYEQYF. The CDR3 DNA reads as TGCAGCGTTGCTCGGGACAAACTCTCCTACGAGCAGTACTTC.

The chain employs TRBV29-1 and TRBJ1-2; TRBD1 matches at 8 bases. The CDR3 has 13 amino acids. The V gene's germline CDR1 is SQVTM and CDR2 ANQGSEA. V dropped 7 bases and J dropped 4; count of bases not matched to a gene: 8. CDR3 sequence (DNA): TGCAGCGCCCAATCCGGACAGGGCTATGGCTACACCTTC. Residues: CSAQSGQGYGYTF.

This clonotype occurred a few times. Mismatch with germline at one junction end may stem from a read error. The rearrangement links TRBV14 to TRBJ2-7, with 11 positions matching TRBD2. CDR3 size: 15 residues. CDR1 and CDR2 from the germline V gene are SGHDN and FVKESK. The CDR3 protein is CASSQGLADSYEQYF. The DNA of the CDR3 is TGCGCCAGCAGCCAGGGACTAGCGGACTCCTACGAGCAGTACTTC.

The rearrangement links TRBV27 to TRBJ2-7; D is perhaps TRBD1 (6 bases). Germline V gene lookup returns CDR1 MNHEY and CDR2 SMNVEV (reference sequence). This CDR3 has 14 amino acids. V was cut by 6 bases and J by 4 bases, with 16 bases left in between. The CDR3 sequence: CASRPWTVEYEQYF. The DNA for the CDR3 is TGTGCCAGCAGACCCTGGACAGTTGAGTACGAGCAGTACTTC.

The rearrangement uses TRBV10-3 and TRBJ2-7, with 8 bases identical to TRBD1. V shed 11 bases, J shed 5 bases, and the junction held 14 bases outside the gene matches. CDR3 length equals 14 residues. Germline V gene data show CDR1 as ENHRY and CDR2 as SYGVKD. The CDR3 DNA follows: TGTGCCGCTCAACACGGACAGGGAGGCGACGAGCAGTACTTC. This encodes CAAQHGQGGDEQYF.

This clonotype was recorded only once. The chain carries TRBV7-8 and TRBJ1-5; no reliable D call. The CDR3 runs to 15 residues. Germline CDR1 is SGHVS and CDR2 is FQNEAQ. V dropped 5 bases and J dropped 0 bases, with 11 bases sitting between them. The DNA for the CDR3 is TGTGCCAGCAGCCAGACAAGATATAGCAATCAGCCCCAGCATTTT. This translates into CASSQTRYSNQPQHF. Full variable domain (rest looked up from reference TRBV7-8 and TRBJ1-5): GAGVSQSPRYKVAKRGQDVALRCDPISGHVSLFWYQQALGQGPEFLTYFQNEAQLDKSGLPSDRFFAERPEGSVSTLKIQRTQQEDSAVYLCASSQTRYSNQPQHFGDGTRLSIL.

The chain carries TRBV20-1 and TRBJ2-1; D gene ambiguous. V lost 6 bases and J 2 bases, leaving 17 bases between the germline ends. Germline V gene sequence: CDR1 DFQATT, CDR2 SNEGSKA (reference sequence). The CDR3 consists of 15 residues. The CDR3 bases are TGCAGTGCCCCGATACCCAGCGTCGCCTACAATGAGCAGTTCTTC. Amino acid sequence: CSAPIPSVAYNEQFF.

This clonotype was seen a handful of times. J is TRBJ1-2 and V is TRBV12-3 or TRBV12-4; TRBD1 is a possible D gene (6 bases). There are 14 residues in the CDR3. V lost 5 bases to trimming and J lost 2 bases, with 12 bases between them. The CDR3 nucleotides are TGTGCCAGCAGTCCTAGACAGGAGAACTATGGCTACACCTTC. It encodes CASSPRQENYGYTF.

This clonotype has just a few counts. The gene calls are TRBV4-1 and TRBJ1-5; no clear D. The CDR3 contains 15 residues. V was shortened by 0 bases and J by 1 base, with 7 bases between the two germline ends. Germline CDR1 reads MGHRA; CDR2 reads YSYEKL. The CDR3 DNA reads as TGCGCCAGCAGCCAAGAGGGAATCAGCAATCAGCCCCAGCATTTT. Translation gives CASSQEGISNQPQHF.

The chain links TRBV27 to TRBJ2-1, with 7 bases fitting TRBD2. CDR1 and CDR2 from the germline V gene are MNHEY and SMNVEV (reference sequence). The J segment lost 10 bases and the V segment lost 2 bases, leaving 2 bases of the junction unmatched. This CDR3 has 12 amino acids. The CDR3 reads CASSLGRGEQFF. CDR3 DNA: TGTGCCAGCAGTTTAGGGCGGGGGGAGCAGTTCTTC.

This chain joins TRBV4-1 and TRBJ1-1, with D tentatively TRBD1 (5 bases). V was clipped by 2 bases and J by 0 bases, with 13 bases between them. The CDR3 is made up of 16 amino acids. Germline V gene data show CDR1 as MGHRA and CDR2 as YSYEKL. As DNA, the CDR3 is TGCGCCAGCAGCCAAACGTCCGGGGCCGTGAACACTGAAGCTTTCTTT. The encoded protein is CASSQTSGAVNTEAFF.

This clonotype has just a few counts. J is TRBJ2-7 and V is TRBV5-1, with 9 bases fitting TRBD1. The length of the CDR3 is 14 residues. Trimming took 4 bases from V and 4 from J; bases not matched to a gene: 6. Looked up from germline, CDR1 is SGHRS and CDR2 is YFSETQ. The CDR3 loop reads CASSRDRVLYEQYF. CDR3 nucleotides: TGCGCCAGCAGCCGGGACAGGGTGTTGTACGAGCAGTACTTC.

The chain's CDR3 is CASSVAGRGDGTHGANVLTF. The CDR3 coding sequence is TGTGCCAGCAGCGTAGCAGGTAGGGGCGACGGAACACATGGGGCCAACGTCCTGACTTTC. The chain combines TRBV9 with TRBJ2-6; a possible D gene is TRBD1 (5 bases). The V gene lost 0 bases and the J gene lost 3 bases, with 22 bases spanning the gap. Germline V CDR1 and CDR2: SGDLS, YYNGEE. There are 20 residues in the CDR3.

The CDR3 DNA follows: TGTGCCAGCAGCGGGACAGGAGAGGGCTATGGCTACACCTTC. Translating gives CASSGTGEGYGYTF. The chain links TRBV2 to TRBJ1-2, with TRBD1 matching over 8 bases. The CDR3 has 14 residues. The germline CDR1 and CDR2 sequences are SNHLY and FYNNEI. The V and J ends lost 6 bases and 4 bases, in that order; junction bases with no gene match: 7. The variable domain in full, with the rest retrieved from reference TRBV2 and TRBJ1-2, is EPEVTQTPSHQVTQMGQEVILRCVPISNHLYFYWYRQILGQKVEFLVSFYNNEISEKSEIFDDQFSVERPDGSNFTLKIRSTKLEDSAMYFCASSGTGEGYGYTFGSGTRLTVV.